This TCR beta chain was obtained from a study of lung T cells in sarcoidosis with Löfgren's syndrome (dated by TCRdb to the late 2010s). About the investigation overall: Sarcoidosis was described as a granulomatous, mainly pulmonary disease marked by CD4+ T cell accumulation in bronchoalveolar lavage fluid. The repertoire analyses concentrated on Lofgren's syndrome patients.

From the cysteine through the phenylalanine, the CDR3 covers 13 amino acids. Of all the DNA, just the CDR3 is kept, 39 bases in frame from base 1. At the junction V is shortened by 6 bases and J by 6 bases, with 15 bases in between. The sequencer listed for this sample is Illumina MiSeq. Starting from the raw public reads, TCRdb applied fastp trimming at Q25, assembled clones with MiXCR and retained in-frame beta chains. Every distinct CDR3 protein forms one entry, paired with its most common genes and DNA. This sample comprises some 20,000 distinct CDR3 sequences, roughly 21% of them detected only once. The top ten clones comprise approximately 4% of the sample. In this sample, this clonotype turned up many times. The specificity of this receptor is unknown. There are no base qualities to consult, and no much larger clone falls within one base. Overall study results and their limits: Recognition of a sarcoidosis-associated antigen was merely suggested, with the antigen itself still putative and unidentified. TRAV12-1 and TRBV2 were reported as the most expanded V gene segments in Löfgren's syndrome patients compared with control subjects. Multiple Lofgren's syndrome patients were reported to share TRAV12-1 and TRBV2 CDR3 motifs, a finding that suggests public CD4+ TCR repertoires. In alphabeta pairing analysis, TRAV12-1 was found to pair preferentially with TRBV2, and CDR3 homology was shown by the resulting paired TCRs.

The receptor was isolated from a human donor with sarcoidosis (Löfgren's syndrome or another form), or a control subject (not recorded which). The chain uses TRBV12-3 or TRBV12-4 and TRBJ2-7, with the D call perhaps TRBD1 or TRBD2, as 5 bases match in each case. Sequencing was performed on CD4+ T cells from PBMCs. The sequenced DNA is TGTGCCAGCAGGAGAGGGGAATCGGGCGAGCAGTACTTC. Translated, this is CASRRGESGEQYF.